Each of the 30 T cell receptor beta chains below was sequenced from the same sample in a study of identifying expanded T cells in peripheral blood. Generated by immunoSEQ multiplex PCR, the TCRdb table keeps only in-frame clones and is missing some. The sample records about 98,000 clones, around 89% being singletons. The sequencing input was blood. The origin of the receptors is a person aged 18 to 75 in good health.

The chain carries TRBV2 and TRBJ2-7, with 7 positions matching TRBD1. The length of the CDR3 is 13 residues. J lost 5 bases, V lost 10 bases, and 11 bases had no gene match. CDR1 is SNHLY and CDR2 is FYNNEI in the germline V gene. CDR3 sequence (DNA): TGTGCCATCAGACAGGGAACGATAAACGAGCAGTACTTC. Its protein product is CAIRQGTINEQYF.

The rearrangement joins TRBV5-8 to TRBJ2-1; 11 bases match TRBD2. This CDR3 has 16 residues. V dropped 3 bases and J dropped 9; count of bases not matched to a gene: 11. Germline V gives CDR1 SGHTS, CDR2 YDEGEE. The CDR3 region is CASSSNLAGGQGEQFF. CDR3 DNA: TGTGCCAGCAGCTCTAATTTAGCGGGGGGGCAGGGTGAGCAGTTCTTC.

The rearrangement joins TRBV6-6 to TRBJ1-5; 9 bases are shared with TRBD1. The CDR3 is made up of 14 amino acids. J gave up 4 bases and V 5 bases, and 3 bases lay outside the gene matches. Germline CDR1 is MNHNY and CDR2 is SVGAGI (reference sequence). CDR3 sequence: CASSRGQGNQPQHF. The DNA of the CDR3 is TGTGCCAGCAGTAGGGGACAGGGAAATCAGCCCCAGCATTTT.

The chain employs TRBV19 and TRBJ2-1; the match to TRBD2 covers 8 bases. Unmatched junction bases numbered 9, after V lost 7 bases and J lost 7 bases. CDR3 length equals 14 residues. CDR1 and CDR2 from the germline V gene are LNHDA and SQIVND (reference sequence). The CDR3 region has the DNA TGTGCCAGTACCGAAGAAGCGGGGGTTAATGAGCAGTTCTTC. Translation gives CASTEEAGVNEQFF.

The chain joins TRBV6-6 to TRBJ2-7, with D unclear. This CDR3 is built from 13 residues. The germline V gene encodes CDR1 MNHNY and CDR2 SVGAGI (reference sequence). V lost 7 bases and J 2 bases, leaving 12 bases between the germline ends. The CDR3 region is CASKTDKAYEQYF. The CDR3 DNA is TGTGCCAGCAAAACTGACAAGGCCTACGAGCAGTACTTC.

V gene TRBV7-9 combines with J gene TRBJ1-2; 9 bases line up with TRBD1. Germline V gene data show CDR1 as SEHNR and CDR2 as FQNEAQ (reference sequence). Trimming took 7 bases from V and 5 from J; bases not matched to a gene: 11. The CDR3 covers 15 residues. CDR3 nucleotide sequence: TGTGCCAGCACCTCCAGAGACAGGGGGATATATGGCTACACCTTC. Its protein product is CASTSRDRGIYGYTF.

The chain combines TRBV30 with TRBJ2-2; D is perhaps TRBD2 (7 bases). The CDR3 contains 15 residues. V was trimmed by 4 bases and J by 5 bases, leaving 17 bases between them. CDR1 GTSNPN and CDR2 SVGIG come from the germline V gene (reference sequence). CDR3 protein: CAWNGGGRGTGELFF. CDR3 in DNA: TGTGCCTGGAACGGCGGGGGCCGGGGAACCGGGGAGCTGTTTTTT.

This chain links TRBV18 with TRBJ2-3; TRBD1 might be the D (5 bases). The CDR3 has 13 amino acids. Germline values: CDR1 KGHSH, CDR2 LQKENI. Trimming stripped 6 bases from V and 5 bases from J, with 12 bases between. CDR3 sequence reads: CASSPRGEDTQYF. In nucleotides, the CDR3 is TGTGCCAGCTCTCCTAGGGGTGAAGATACGCAGTATTTT.

This chain uses TRBV6-1 with TRBJ1-2; no definite D call. V lost 7 bases and J lost 2, with 11 bases in between. CDR1 MNHNS and CDR2 SASEGT come from the germline V gene. This CDR3 is 13 amino acids long. Here the CDR3 DNA reads TGTGCCAGCAATAACCCTCGGAACTATGGCTACACCTTC. Protein sequence: CASNNPRNYGYTF.

The chain combines TRBV5-1 with TRBJ2-1; 15 nucleotides agree with TRBD2. V shed 5 bases, J shed 6 bases, and the junction held 6 bases outside the gene matches. This CDR3 is built from 16 residues. Germline CDR1 and CDR2: SGHRS and YFSETQ. The CDR3 loop is CASRRTSGRDFNEQFF. CDR3 DNA sequence: TGCGCCAGCAGAAGGACTAGCGGGAGGGATTTCAATGAGCAGTTCTTC. Looking up the rest from reference TRBV5-1 and TRBJ2-1 gives the full variable domain: KAGVTQTPRYLIKTRGQQVTLSCSPISGHRSVSWYQQTPGQGLQFLFEYFSETQRNKGNFPGRFSGRQFSNSRSEMNVSTLELGDSALYLCASRRTSGRDFNEQFFGPGTRLTVL.

J is TRBJ2-1 and V is TRBV4-2, with D unclear. Germline V gene data show CDR1 as LGHNA and CDR2 as YNFKEQ. This CDR3 contains 14 residues. V was clipped by 0 bases and J by 0 bases, with 3 bases between them. The CDR3 DNA sequence: TGTGCCAGCAGCCAAGAAAACTCCTACAATGAGCAGTTCTTC. Its translation: CASSQENSYNEQFF.

The chain is built from TRBV7-9 and TRBJ1-5; no firm D call. The germline V and J ends were trimmed by 5 bases and 0 bases, with 11 bases remaining between them. This CDR3 is built from 15 residues. In germline, CDR1 is SEHNR, CDR2 FQNEAQ (reference sequence). The DNA for the CDR3 is TGTGCCAGCAGCCCGAGCAGACTTAGCAATCAGCCCCAGCATTTT. Its translation is CASSPSRLSNQPQHF. The full variable domain, rest sourced from reference TRBV7-9 and TRBJ1-5, is DTGVSQNPRHKITKRGQNVTFRCDPISEHNRLYWYRQTLGQGPEFLTYFQNEAQLEKSRLLSDRFSAERPKGSFSTLEIQRTEQGDSAMYLCASSPSRLSNQPQHFGDGTRLSIL.

The chain has TRBV7-3 and TRBJ2-5, with TRBD2 identical over 9 bases. V shed 8 bases, J shed 3 bases, and the junction held 4 bases outside the gene matches. The length of the CDR3 is 13 residues. Germline V gene data show CDR1 as SGHTA and CDR2 as FQGTGA. Written as DNA, the CDR3 is TGTGCCAGCGGACCTAGCGGGGAAGAGACCCAGTACTTC. The encoded protein is CASGPSGEETQYF.

The CDR3 protein is CASSPPGLYQPQHF. CDR3 bases: TGTGCCAGCAGTCCCCCGGGGCTGTATCAGCCCCAGCATTTT. V gene TRBV28 combines with J gene TRBJ1-5; tentative D call: TRBD1 (5 bases). V lost 5 bases and J 5 bases, leaving 13 bases between the germline ends. Germline-derived CDR1 and CDR2 are MDHEN and SYDVKM. The CDR3 contains 14 residues.

V gene TRBV2 combines with J gene TRBJ2-4; no definite D call. The CDR3 has 14 amino acids. Germline V gene data show CDR1 as SNHLY and CDR2 as FYNNEI. The V end lost 7 bases, the J end lost 6 bases, and 16 bases lay between the germline ends. This CDR3 reads CASKHGGRVNIQYF. CDR3 DNA: TGTGCCAGCAAACACGGTGGACGAGTAAACATTCAGTACTTC.

Turning to this clone: Compared with germline, one end of the junction differs, possibly owing to a read error. The CDR3, as DNA: TGCGCCAGCAGTTTGGGACAGGGGGCCTACAATGAGCAGTTCTTC. Encoded protein: CASSLGQGAYNEQFF. The chain recombines TRBV5-1 with TRBJ2-1, with TRBD1 matching over 11 bases. Germline V gives CDR1 SGHRS, CDR2 YFSETQ. CDR3 length: 15 amino acids.

CDR3 bases: TGTGCCAGCAGCACCAAGACAGGGATTGAAGCTTTCTTT. Protein: CASSTKTGIEAFF. The chain recombines TRBV7-9 with TRBJ1-1; the match to TRBD1 covers 7 bases. The CDR3 loop spans 13 amino acids. Germline CDR1 reads SEHNR; CDR2 reads FQNEAQ (reference sequence). J was trimmed by 7 bases and V by 5 bases; bases with no gene match: 7.

This clone was picked up many times. This chain links TRBV5-6 with TRBJ1-5, with 7 bases that match TRBD1. The length of the CDR3 is 15 residues. Losses at the gene ends were 3 bases for V and 6 bases for J; bases not matched to a gene: 9. Germline CDR1 SGHDT, CDR2 YYEEEE. The CDR3 spells CASSYKGAAGQPQHF. CDR3 nucleotides: TGTGCCAGCAGCTATAAGGGGGCGGCCGGTCAGCCCCAGCATTTT. The whole variable domain, filled in from reference TRBV5-6 and TRBJ1-5, reads DAGVTQSPTHLIKTRGQQVTLRCSPKSGHDTVSWYQQALGQGPQFIFQYYEEEERQRGNFPDRFSGHQFPNYSSELNVNALLLGDSALYLCASSYKGAAGQPQHFGDGTRLSIL.

This clone was observed a few times. V is TRBV5-5 and J is TRBJ1-4; TRBD1 might be the D (5 bases). The CDR3 runs to 14 residues. The V end lost 0 bases, the J end lost 2 bases, and 5 bases lay between the germline ends. Germline CDR1 and CDR2: SGHKS and YYEKEE (reference sequence). CDR3 DNA: TGTGCCAGCAGCTTGGGACAGACTAATGAAAAACTGTTTTTT. This translates into CASSLGQTNEKLFF. The full variable domain, completed using reference TRBV5-5 and TRBJ1-4, is DAGVTQSPTHLIKTRGQQVTLRCSPISGHKSVSWYQQVLGQGPQFIFQYYEKEERGRGNFPDRFSARQFPNYSSELNVNALLLGDSALYLCASSLGQTNEKLFFGSGTQLSVL.

The rearrangement links TRBV19 to TRBJ2-1; no clear D gene. Germline CDR1 LNHDA, CDR2 SQIVND (reference sequence). Trimming pared 2 bases from V and 0 bases from J, leaving 14 bases between. The CDR3 loop spans 17 amino acids. CDR3 sequence (DNA): TGTGCCAGTAGTATATTGGGCTGGCCGAGCTCCTACAATGAGCAGTTCTTC. This gives the protein CASSILGWPSSYNEQFF.

The chain couples TRBV7-2 to TRBJ2-3, with 9 bases aligning to TRBD1. Germline trimming cut 1 base from V and 3 bases from J; bases unmatched to any gene: 8. Germline V gene lookup returns CDR1 SGHTA and CDR2 FQGNSA. The CDR3 has 17 amino acids. CDR3 DNA: TGTGCCAGCAGCTTAGGGGGGCCGGGACAGGGAACAGATACGCAGTATTTT. It translates to CASSLGGPGQGTDTQYF.

V is TRBV18 and J is TRBJ2-3; D unresolved. Looked up from germline, CDR1 is KGHSH and CDR2 is LQKENI. The germline V and J ends were trimmed by 3 bases and 5 bases, with 9 bases remaining between them. The CDR3 is made up of 13 amino acids. This chain's CDR3 is CASSPGPVDTQYF. CDR3 bases: TGTGCCAGCTCACCCGGCCCTGTAGATACGCAGTATTTT.

The chain uses TRBV7-3 and TRBJ2-3, with 9 nucleotides matching TRBD1. This CDR3 has 15 residues. J gave up 3 bases and V 5 bases, and 6 bases lay outside the gene matches. CDR1 is SGHTA and CDR2 is FQGTGA in the germline V gene. CDR3 sequence: CASSRTGQGTDTQYF. The CDR3 DNA follows: TGTGCCAGCAGCCGTACCGGACAGGGGACAGATACGCAGTATTTT. Complete variable domain (other parts from reference TRBV7-3 and TRBJ2-3): GAGVSQTPSNKVTEKGKYVELRCDPISGHTALYWYRQSLGQGPEFLIYFQGTGAADDSGLPNDRFFAVRPEGSVSTLKIQRTERGDSAVYLCASSRTGQGTDTQYFGPGTRLTVL.

This sequence joins TRBV5-1 and TRBJ2-5; 7 positions agree with TRBD2. CDR1 and CDR2 from the germline V gene are SGHRS and YFSETQ. The CDR3 contains 14 residues. V shed 1 base and J 1 base; nucleotides not matched to a gene: 1. CDR3 amino acids: CASSLSGIQETQYF. CDR3 DNA sequence: TGCGCCAGCAGCTTGAGCGGGATCCAAGAGACCCAGTACTTC. Together with reference TRBV5-1 and TRBJ2-5, the CDR3 gives the full variable domain: KAGVTQTPRYLIKTRGQQVTLSCSPISGHRSVSWYQQTPGQGLQFLFEYFSETQRNKGNFPGRFSGRQFSNSRSEMNVSTLELGDSALYLCASSLSGIQETQYFGPGTRLLVL.

This chain joins TRBV7-2 and TRBJ2-7; possible D gene TRBD1, 5 bases. The CDR3 is 14 amino acids. CDR1 is SGHTA, CDR2 FQGNSA, per germline. Trimming pared 1 base from V and 4 bases from J, leaving 11 bases between. The CDR3 DNA follows: TGTGCCAGCAGCTTAGGTTCCAGGGTTTACGAGCAGTACTTC. Translated: CASSLGSRVYEQYF.

This chain connects TRBV4-1 to TRBJ2-1, with D tentatively TRBD2 (5 bases). Germline CDR1 and CDR2: MGHRA and YSYEKL. V was trimmed by 3 bases and J by 4 bases, leaving 10 bases between them. This CDR3 region has 14 residues. CDR3 sequence (DNA): TGCGCCAGCAGCCAGGAGGCCGGTTACAATGAGCAGTTCTTC. Its translation is CASSQEAGYNEQFF.

V is TRBV4-3 and J is TRBJ1-4, with TRBD1 identical over 9 bases. The CDR3 runs 17 residues. CDR1 is LGHNA and CDR2 is YSLEER in the germline V gene. The V and J ends lost 0 bases and 4 bases, in that order; junction bases with no gene match: 6. CDR3 amino acids: CASSQDGGTGINEKLFF. CDR3 coding DNA: TGCGCCAGCAGCCAAGACGGGGGGACAGGGATTAATGAAAAACTGTTTTTT.

The V gene is TRBV29-1, the J gene TRBJ1-5; tentative D call: TRBD1 (6 bases). Per the germline V gene, CDR1 is SQVTM and CDR2 is ANQGSEA. V lost 4 bases and J lost 5, with 9 bases in between. The CDR3 has 12 amino acids. CDR3: CSVGQDYQPQHF. The CDR3 DNA is TGCAGCGTTGGACAGGACTATCAGCCCCAGCATTTT.

The CDR3 sequence: CAGQVPGYTF. The DNA for the CDR3 is TGTGCCGGACAGGTCCCGGGCTACACCTTC. V usage is TRBV30 and J usage is TRBJ1-2; TRBD1 matches at 7 bases. Losses at the gene ends were 8 bases for V and 8 bases for J; bases not matched to a gene: 5. CDR3 length: 10 residues. The germline CDR1 and CDR2 sequences are GTSNPN and SVGIG (reference sequence).

J is TRBJ2-3 and V is TRBV11-1; a weak D match, TRBD1 (5 bases). Looked up from germline, CDR1 is SGHAT and CDR2 is FQDESV (reference sequence). The CDR3 sequence is 17 residues long. Trimming shortened V by 4 bases and J by 6 bases, and 23 bases separated the two germline ends. Written as DNA, the CDR3 is TGTGCCAGCAGCTATCTGGAAGGGTCAGGGCCTAAGGATACGCAGTATTTT. Residues: CASSYLEGSGPKDTQYF.